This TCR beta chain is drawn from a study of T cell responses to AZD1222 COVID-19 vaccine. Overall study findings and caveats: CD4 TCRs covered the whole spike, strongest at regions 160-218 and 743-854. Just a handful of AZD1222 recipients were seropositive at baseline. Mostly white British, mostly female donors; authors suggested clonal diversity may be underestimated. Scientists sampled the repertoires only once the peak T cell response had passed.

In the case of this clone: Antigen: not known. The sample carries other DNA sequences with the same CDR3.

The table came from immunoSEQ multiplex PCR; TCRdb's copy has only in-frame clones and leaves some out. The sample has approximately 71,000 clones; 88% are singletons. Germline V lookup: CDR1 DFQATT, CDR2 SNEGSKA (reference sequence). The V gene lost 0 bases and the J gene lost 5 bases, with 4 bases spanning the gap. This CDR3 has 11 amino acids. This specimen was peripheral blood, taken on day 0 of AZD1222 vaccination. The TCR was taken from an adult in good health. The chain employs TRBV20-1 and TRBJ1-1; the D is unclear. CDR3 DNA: TGCAGTGCTAGAGAACGGACTGAAGCTTTCTTT. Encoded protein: CSARERTEAFF.